The present TCR beta chain was sequenced within a study of OX40 agonist ivuxolimab in advanced cancers. Study overall: Hepatocellular carcinoma, melanoma, renal cell or head and neck cancer occurred in dose-escalation patients.

Some clones are missing from TCRdb's copy, which holds only in-frame ones; the method was immunoSEQ multiplex PCR. The sample has tens of thousands of clones; roughly 87% are singletons. Anyone with autoimmune disease history or systemic immunosuppression was excluded. Sampling of blood occurred at baseline, cycle 4 day 1, and cycle 7 day 1. General study findings and limits: Nonresponders included some who also had low normalized T-cell clonal expansion.

This clone was seen a single time. Its antigen is still unknown. The CDR3 is 13 residues long. Per the germline V gene, CDR1 is KGHSH and CDR2 is LQKENI. V was pared by 2 bases and J by 6 bases, with 11 bases between. The rearrangement uses TRBV18 and TRBJ2-7; D call uncertain. The source material was CD4+ or CD8+ T cells sorted from blood, sampled in a trial of the OX40 agonist ivuxolimab. The TCR sequence derives from an adult with an advanced solid tumor such as melanoma, head and neck, liver or kidney cancer. The CDR3 sequence is CASSPMGFGEQYF. DNA for the CDR3: TGTGCCAGCTCACCAATGGGGTTCGGCGAGCAGTACTTC.